The present T cell receptor beta chain was sequenced within a study of control samples from healthy donors and cancer patients. This CDR3 has 13 amino acids. Trimming left V 1 base short and J 4 bases short, with 7 bases between. Germline CDR1 is SGHKS and CDR2 is YYEKEE (reference sequence). The method was immunoSEQ multiplex PCR; TCRdb's version includes in-frame clones alone and lacks a portion of them. The sample includes roughly 170,000 clones, 94% of them seen just once. This clone was picked up one time. The material sequenced was blood. This sequence was found in a woman in her late teens or twenties in good health. V is TRBV5-5 and J is TRBJ2-3, with unresolved D. CDR3 amino acids: CASSLTEADTQYF. The CDR3 DNA reads TGTGCCAGCAGCTTGACAGAGGCAGATACGCAGTATTTT.